This T cell receptor (beta chain) was documented in a study of vaccination effects on CD4 cells after COVID-19. Study overall: Samples were given by two convalescent patients 16 days and one week before vaccination. Study-level points and caveats: Marked clonal contraction was seen in infection- and vaccine-induced clones late after vaccination.

V gave up 5 bases and J gave up 4 bases, with 14 bases separating them. The CDR3 contains 14 residues. In germline, CDR1 is MNHEY, CDR2 SVGAGI. Method: immunoSEQ multiplex PCR; TCRdb's copy keeps in-frame clones and lacks some. The table includes about 26,000 clones, around 82% detected once. After expansion with viral peptide pools in the ViraFEST assay, antigen-specific CD4+ T cells were sequenced. Between days 10 and 11 of culture, CD4+ T cells were separated out. It was between March and December 2020 that the person had a SARS-CoV-2 infection confirmed by PCR. About 2.1 million PBMC were seeded per well and grown in the presence of about 10 IU/ml IL-2 and 8.5 to 10 ug/ml peptides. Cultures got half-medium changes with IL-2 on days 3 and 7. This clone was seen just once. Antigen: not known.

This specimen was CD4+ T cells from PBMCs cultured with HCoV-NL63 spike peptides, taken before COVID-19 vaccination. This sequence originates from a human donor who had a prior SARS-CoV-2 infection. The chain recombines TRBV6-5 with TRBJ1-2; D is unclear. DNA for the CDR3: TGTGCCAGCAGTCCCCGGGAGGCCTTCTATGGCTACACCTTC. Protein sequence: CASSPREAFYGYTF.